Listed below are T cell receptor beta chains from one sample, sequenced in a study of CD8 T cells in ankylosing spondylitis. MiXCR, run by TCRdb on the 5' RACE reads, gives a single entry per CDR3 protein. This table has fewer than 450,000 distinct CDR3 sequences, approximately 17% appearing once. Sequenced: blood, either unsorted or a sorted T cell fraction (not recorded which). These receptors were obtained from a male donor with ankylosing spondylitis. Each CDR3 is given with its conserved first and last residue. D genes are given only for firm matches. Part of the rows lack a size; the others show once, few, many or a class for expanded clones.

j_call,d_call,clone_size,v_call,cdr3_nt,cdr3_aa
TRBJ2-5,.,.,TRBV20-1,TGCAGTGCTAGTGTTCTTGGGGGACATACCCAAGAGACCCAGTACTTC,CSASVLGGHTQETQYF
TRBJ1-5,TRBD1,few,TRBV28,TGTGCCAGCAGTCAAGACAGGGGCAGCAATCAGCCCCAGCATTTT,CASSQDRGSNQPQHF
TRBJ1-4,.,.,TRBV4-1,TGCGCCAGCAGCCCGGACACTTCTAATGAAAAACTGTTTTTT,CASSPDTSNEKLFF
TRBJ2-4,.,.,TRBV6-5,TGTGCCAGCAGTTCCTCAATAGCCAAAAACATTCAGTACTTC,CASSSSIAKNIQYF
TRBJ1-2,.,many,TRBV10-3,TGTGCCATCAGTTCCCAAAGAACAGTCCTCTATGGCTACACCTTC,CAISSQRTVLYGYTF
TRBJ1-1,.,.,TRBV12-3/TRBV12-4,TGTGCCAGCAGTGGGGTGAGGGGCACTGAAGCTTTCTTT,CASSGVRGTEAFF
TRBJ2-3,TRBD2,few,TRBV6-5,TGTGCCAGCAGCAGCGGGGGGCGGGGACTCACAGATACGCAGTATTTT,CASSSGGRGLTDTQYF
TRBJ2-3,TRBD2,.,TRBV4-2,TGTGCCAGCAGCCCTACGATATTACTAGCGGGGGTCACAGATACGCAGTATTTT,CASSPTILLAGVTDTQYF
TRBJ1-2,TRBD1,.,TRBV20-1,TGCAGTGCCAGATGGACAGGGCGGATGTCCTATGGCTACACCTTC,CSARWTGRMSYGYTF
TRBJ1-2,TRBD1,.,TRBV2,TGTGCCAGCAGCCAGCCACCGGGACAGGACGGGTATGGCTACACCTTC,CASSQPPGQDGYGYTF
TRBJ2-7,TRBD2,few,TRBV6-5,TGTGCCAGCAGTTACTCAGCGGGGGCTAGCGGGAGCTACGAGCAGTACTTC,CASSYSAGASGSYEQYF
TRBJ1-1,.,many,TRBV5-1,TGCGCCAGCAGCTTATTCGGGACCTTGAACACTGAAGCTTTCTTT,CASSLFGTLNTEAFF
TRBJ1-4,.,few,TRBV19,TGTGCCAGTAGTATCTGGGTCGATGAAAAACTGTTTTTT,CASSIWVDEKLFF
TRBJ1-1,.,few,TRBV7-8,TGTGCCAGCAGTCCCCCCGGGACTCTAGCTTTCTTT,CASSPPGTLAFF
TRBJ2-7,TRBD1,few,TRBV10-2,TGCGCCAGCAGTTGGACAGGGGACTACGAGCAGTACTTC,CASSWTGDYEQYF
TRBJ2-7,TRBD1,few,TRBV28,TGTGCCAGCAGTCCGGGACAGGGGGCTCACGAGCAGTACTTC,CASSPGQGAHEQYF
TRBJ2-7,.,.,TRBV2,TGTGCCAGCAGTGCCGATAGCGGCTACGAGCAGTACTTC,CASSADSGYEQYF
TRBJ2-7,TRBD2,few,TRBV29-1,TGCAGCGTGGCGGGGGGGAGCGGGGCCTACGAGCAGTACTTC,CSVAGGSGAYEQYF
TRBJ2-1,TRBD1,.,TRBV28,TGTGCCAGCAGCATTTCACAGGGGGCAAATCTCTACAATGAGCAGTTCTTC,CASSISQGANLYNEQFF
TRBJ2-1,.,few,TRBV18,TGTGCCAGCTCAGACCAATTGGACAGCTACAATGAGCAGTTCTTC,CASSDQLDSYNEQFF
TRBJ2-1,TRBD2,.,TRBV19,TGTGCCAGGATACTAGCGGAGCGAGAGCAGTTCTTC,CARILAEREQFF
TRBJ2-2,TRBD2,.,TRBV28,TGTGCCAGCAGTTTATCCCTAGCGGGAGAATTGCGCACCGGGGAGCTGTTTTTT,CASSLSLAGELRTGELFF
TRBJ2-7,TRBD2,few,TRBV5-1,TGCGCCAGCAGCCCCCGGGGGGGTGGGTTCTACGAGCAGTACTTC,CASSPRGGGFYEQYF
TRBJ1-4,.,.,TRBV4-1,TGCGCCAGCAGCCAGACAGAAACGGCAACTAATGAAAAACTGTTTTTT,CASSQTETATNEKLFF
TRBJ2-3,.,few,TRBV7-2,TGTGCCAGCAGCCGACCACCCCCGGAGGGTACGCAGTATTTT,CASSRPPPEGTQYF
TRBJ2-3,TRBD2,.,TRBV9,TGTGCCAGCAAAGCGGGGGGGACGGATACGCAGTATTTT,CASKAGGTDTQYF
TRBJ1-1,.,.,TRBV20-1,TGCAGTGCTTTTCAACAGGGCACTGAAGCTTTCTTT,CSAFQQGTEAFF
TRBJ1-4,.,.,TRBV6-1,TGTGCCAGCAGAGAAGCGGCTAATGAAAAACTGTTTTTT,CASREAANEKLFF
TRBJ1-1,.,few,TRBV28,TGTGCCACAAACCTCGTAGGCACTGAAGCTTTCTTT,CATNLVGTEAFF
TRBJ2-7,TRBD2,few,TRBV7-2,TGTGCCAGCAGCGAACTAGCGGGATATGTCGAGCAGTACTTC,CASSELAGYVEQYF
TRBJ1-5,.,many,TRBV12-3/TRBV12-4,TGTGCCAGCACCCGGGGCAATCAGCCCCAGCATTTT,CASTRGNQPQHF
TRBJ2-7,TRBD2,.,TRBV6-2/TRBV6-3,TGTGCCAGCAGTTCCCTGGGAGGGCCGTCCTACGAGCAGTACTTC,CASSSLGGPSYEQYF
TRBJ2-2,.,few,TRBV25-1,TGTGCCAGCAGAGGGCCACCTAGCGGGGAGCTGTTTTTT,CASRGPPSGELFF
TRBJ1-2,TRBD1,.,TRBV7-9,TGTGCCAGCAGCCGTACGCTAGGACAGGGGAATGGCTACACCTTC,CASSRTLGQGNGYTF
TRBJ2-2,.,many,TRBV7-9,TGTGCCAGCAGCTTATTTCCCGCGAACACCGGGGAGCTGTTTTTT,CASSLFPANTGELFF
TRBJ1-6,.,few,TRBV6-5,TGTGCCAGCAGTTACTATCGTTCCGGGACGGGGAATTCACCCCTCCACTTT,CASSYYRSGTGNSPLHF
TRBJ1-2,TRBD1,.,TRBV6-1,TGTGCCAGCAGTGAAATGGACAGGGAGGATGGCTACACCTTC,CASSEMDREDGYTF
TRBJ1-6,.,.,TRBV7-9,TGTGCCAGCAGCTTAGGAGGGGACCGAAATAATTCACCCCTCCACTTT,CASSLGGDRNNSPLHF
TRBJ2-4,.,many,TRBV28,TGTGCCAGCAGCCTGTTCGTAGCCAAAAACATTCAGTACTTC,CASSLFVAKNIQYF
TRBJ2-7,TRBD2,.,TRBV6-1,TGTGCCAGCAGTAAGACCTCGGGGGGGAGCTCCTACGAGCAGTACTTC,CASSKTSGGSSYEQYF
TRBJ2-1,.,few,TRBV29-1,TGCAGCGTTGAAGATCAAGGGGTAGGGCAGTTCTTC,CSVEDQGVGQFF
TRBJ2-5,.,.,TRBV5-6,TGTGCCAGCAGCTTGGAATCGGGAATCCGCGAGACCCAGTACTTC,CASSLESGIRETQYF
TRBJ2-7,TRBD2,many,TRBV5-1,TGCGCCAGCAGCACCGGGACTAGCGTTGCTTTCTACGAGCAGTACTTC,CASSTGTSVAFYEQYF
TRBJ2-7,.,.,TRBV27,TGTGCCAGCAGTGTTGGACAGCCCGCTTCCTACGAGCAGTACTTC,CASSVGQPASYEQYF
TRBJ2-5,.,.,TRBV11-3,TGTGCCAGCAGCCCGACTGCGCGCGAGACCCAGTACTTC,CASSPTARETQYF
TRBJ1-1,.,.,TRBV11-3,TGTGCCAGCAAGACAGTATGGAACACTGAAGCTTTCTTT,CASKTVWNTEAFF
TRBJ1-3,.,few,TRBV7-9,TGTGCCGGCAGCCAGAACAGGGCGGGCGGAAACACCATATATTTT,CAGSQNRAGGNTIYF
TRBJ1-4,.,.,TRBV5-1,TGCGCCAGCAGCCCGGGGGCGGCAACTAATGAAAAACTGTTTTTT,CASSPGAATNEKLFF
TRBJ1-2,.,many,TRBV5-5,TGTGCCAGCAGCTTAAGTGCAGCGGTCCCTGGCTACACCTTC,CASSLSAAVPGYTF
TRBJ1-4,.,.,TRBV6-5,TGTGCCAGCAGTTTCGACACTTCAGGCGAAAAACTGTTTTTT,CASSFDTSGEKLFF
TRBJ2-4,.,.,TRBV28,TGTGCCAGCAGTCCCCGTGGGGGGCATGGAAACATTCAGTACTTC,CASSPRGGHGNIQYF